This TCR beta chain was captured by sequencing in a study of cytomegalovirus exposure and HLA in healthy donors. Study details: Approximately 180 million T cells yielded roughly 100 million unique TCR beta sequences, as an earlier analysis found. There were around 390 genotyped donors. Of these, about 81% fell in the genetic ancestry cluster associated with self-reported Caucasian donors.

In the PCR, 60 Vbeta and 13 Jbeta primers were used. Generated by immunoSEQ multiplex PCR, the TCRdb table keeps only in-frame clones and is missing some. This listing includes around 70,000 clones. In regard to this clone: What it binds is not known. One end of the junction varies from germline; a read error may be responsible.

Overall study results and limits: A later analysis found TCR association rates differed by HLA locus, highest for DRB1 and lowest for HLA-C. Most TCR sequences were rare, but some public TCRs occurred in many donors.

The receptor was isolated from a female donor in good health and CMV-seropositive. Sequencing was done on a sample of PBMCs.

CDR3 sequence reads: CASSWTGGVNDKLFF. The CDR3 region has the DNA TGTGCCAGCAGCTGGACAGGGGGAGTTAATGATAAACTGTTTTTT. The V gene is TRBV6-5, the J gene TRBJ1-4; TRBD1 matches at 10 bases. From germline, CDR1 is MNHEY and CDR2 SVGAGI. The CDR3 extends over 15 amino acids.